A selection of T cell receptor beta chains follows, all from one sample in a study of blood T cells in healthy people across ages. TCRdb called the 5' RACE reads again in MiXCR, with one record for every CDR3 protein. The table records 1.5 million to 1.8 million distinct CDR3 sequences, about 42% of them present only once. Input material: blood. The source of these receptors is a woman in her late teens or twenties in good health. CDR3s include the opening cysteine and the closing phenylalanine or tryptophan. D genes are given only for firm matches. For some rows the clone size is stated as once, few or many, or as a class when expanded; others skip it.

>TRBJ2-1|TRBD2|-|TRBV9
TGTGCCAGCACCCTAGCGGGAGTAAGCTCCTACAATGAGCAGTTCTTC
CASTLAGVSSYNEQFF
>TRBJ1-6|-|-|TRBV5-6
TGTGCCAGCAGTAGGACATTTTCCGACTCCTATAATTCACCCCTCCACTTT
CASSRTFSDSYNSPLHF
>TRBJ1-2|TRBD1|-|TRBV4-3
TGCGCCAATAGGGGGTCCGGGACAGGGTCCTATGGCTACACCTTC
CANRGSGTGSYGYTF
>TRBJ2-7|-|-|TRBV20-1
TGCAGTGCTAAGGCGACAGAGTCCTACGAGCAGTACTTC
CSAKATESYEQYF
>TRBJ1-5|-|-|TRBV12-3/TRBV12-4
TGTGCCAGCAGTCCCGGGAGCTACAATCAGCCCCAGCATTTT
CASSPGSYNQPQHF
>TRBJ2-4|-|-|TRBV12-3/TRBV12-4
TGTGCCAGCAGTTTTTTTGGGGTCGCCAAAAACATTCAGTACTTC
CASSFFGVAKNIQYF
>TRBJ2-1|-|once|TRBV20-1
TGCAGTGTAGGTAACCTTGGGGAGTTCTTC
CSVGNLGEFF
>TRBJ1-2|TRBD1|-|TRBV6-6
TGTGCCAGCAAACAGGACAGGGTGTATGGCTACACCTTC
CASKQDRVYGYTF
>TRBJ1-2|-|few|TRBV7-9
TGTGCCAGCAGCGTACATGCCAACTATGGCTACACCTTC
CASSVHANYGYTF
>TRBJ1-1|-|-|TRBV6-5
TGTGCCAGCAGGGGCAGCTTTGACGCTTTCTTT
CASRGSFDAFF
>TRBJ2-3|-|-|TRBV6-6
TGTGCCAGCAGTTTCGACACTTCTAGCACAGATACGCAGTATTTT
CASSFDTSSTDTQYF
>TRBJ2-1|-|-|TRBV6-5
TGTGCCAGCAGTTCGCTTTGGACTATCGGGAGTTTTAATGAGCAGTTCTTC
CASSSLWTIGSFNEQFF
>TRBJ1-6|TRBD1|few|TRBV12-3/TRBV12-4
TGTGCCAGCAGTAGACAGGGGGTTTCACCCCTCCACTTT
CASSRQGVSPLHF
>TRBJ1-2|-|few|TRBV4-1
TGCGCCAGCAGCCAAGCCGGAGGGGCCGCTAACTATGGCTACACCTTC
CASSQAGGAANYGYTF
>TRBJ2-1|-|few|TRBV28
TGTGCCAGCAGTCCTCCGGGACGTTTCTACAATGAGCAGTTCTTC
CASSPPGRFYNEQFF
>TRBJ2-2|-|-|TRBV29-1
TGCAGCGTTGTCCTAAGATTTTCCGGGGAGCTGTTTTTT
CSVVLRFSGELFF
>TRBJ1-2|-|-|TRBV29-1
TGCAGCGTTGACCGGGAGACTAACTATGGCTACACCTTC
CSVDRETNYGYTF